This passage covers 30 T cell receptor beta chains from one sample sequenced in a study of blood T cell repertoires in COVID-19. The protocol was immunoSEQ multiplex PCR, while the TCRdb copy is restricted to in-frame clones and leaves out a portion. The profile shows 320,000 or so clones, around 84% of them singletons. The sequenced material came from PBMCs or T cells enriched from blood (not recorded which). These receptors were taken from a woman in her thirties who had been exposed to COVID-19.

This clone has just a few counts. The V call is TRBV30, the J call TRBJ2-7; D not resolved. The CDR3 runs 14 residues. The V end was cut by 7 bases, the J end by 0 bases, with 16 bases between. Germline assignment: CDR1 GTSNPN and CDR2 SVGIG (reference sequence). In nucleotides, the CDR3 is TGTGCCTCGGTCCCCAATAGCCTCTCCTACGAGCAGTACTTC. It yields the protein CASVPNSLSYEQYF.

The chain carries TRBV12-3 or TRBV12-4 and TRBJ1-2; weak D call: TRBD1 (5 bases). This CDR3 comprises 12 residues. The V end was cut by 5 bases, the J end by 5 bases, with 9 bases between. The CDR3 protein is CASSVQVYGYTF. The CDR3 coding sequence is TGTGCCAGCAGTGTACAGGTTTATGGCTACACCTTC.

The chain recombines TRBV28 with TRBJ1-3, with D unclear. The length of the CDR3 is 14 residues. The ends were cut back, 6 bases at V and 2 bases at J, with 11 bases in the middle. CDR1 and CDR2 (germline): MDHEN, SYDVKM. CDR3 sequence: CASRLGWAGNTIYF. The CDR3 coding sequence is TGTGCCAGCAGGCTAGGATGGGCTGGAAACACCATATATTTT.

Only one count was recorded for this clone. The chain is built from TRBV2 and TRBJ1-6, with 7 bases fitting TRBD1. CDR3 size: 15 residues. The junction had 7 bases not matched to a gene; V was cut back by 6 bases and J by 5 bases. Germline V lookup: CDR1 SNHLY, CDR2 FYNNEI. CDR3 residues: CASRPGQVHNSPLHF. The CDR3 DNA reads as TGTGCCAGCAGACCCGGACAGGTTCATAATTCACCCCTCCACTTT.

This clone has just one count. This chain links TRBV7-8 with TRBJ1-1, with 7 nucleotides matching TRBD1. CDR3 length: 17 amino acids. The junction had 7 bases not matched to a gene; V was cut back by 0 bases and J by 0 bases. The germline CDR1 and CDR2 sequences are SGHVS and FQNEAQ. The CDR3 nucleotides are TGTGCCAGCAGCTTAGCGTATTCGACAGGGATGAACACTGAAGCTTTCTTT. Encoded protein: CASSLAYSTGMNTEAFF.

For this clone: Lacking the conserved final phenylalanine or tryptophan, this CDR3 likely reflects a read error. The limits of the CDR3 on the DNA are not certain, so only TCRdb's listed CDR3 is given. The genes are TRBV6-4 and TRBJ2-3; TRBD2 is taken as the D call from the table, unchecked against the DNA. The CDR3 is 13 amino acids long, termini counted. Germline CDR1 reads MRHNA; CDR2 reads SNTAGT. The CDR3 reads CASSAGSGQFSVN.

V gene TRBV4-3 combines with J gene TRBJ1-2; TRBD1 aligns across 7 bases. The CDR3 runs 15 residues. J gave up 4 bases and V 0 bases, and 5 bases lay outside the gene matches. Germline CDR1 and CDR2: LGHNA and YSLEER. The CDR3 sequence: CASSQDRGIIYGYTF. CDR3 nucleotides: TGCGCCAGCAGCCAAGACAGGGGGATCATCTATGGCTACACCTTC.

The chain recombines TRBV11-2 with TRBJ1-2; no clear D. V dropped 0 bases and J dropped 5 bases, with 7 bases sitting between them. CDR3 length equals 13 residues. Per germline, CDR1 SGHAT and CDR2 FQNNGV. The CDR3 sequence: CASSLERGYGYTF. The CDR3 coding sequence is TGTGCCAGCAGCTTAGAACGAGGTTATGGCTACACCTTC.

The gene calls are TRBV7-2 and TRBJ2-2; a possible D gene is TRBD1 (6 bases). Trimming removed 4 bases at V and 5 bases at J, with 11 bases between. Germline V gives CDR1 SGHTA, CDR2 FQGNSA. The CDR3 totals 14 residues. DNA of the CDR3: TGTGCCAGCAGCTCGTACAGGGCAACCGGGGAGCTGTTTTTT. It is translated as CASSSYRATGELFF.

The rearrangement links TRBV6-5 to TRBJ1-2, with 7 bases aligning to TRBD1. Looked up from germline, CDR1 is MNHEY and CDR2 is SVGAGI. V lost 2 bases, J lost 6 bases, and 12 bases stayed unmatched. The CDR3 extends over 16 amino acids. CDR3 coding DNA: TGTGCCAGCAGTTACCGAGACAGGGAAAGTACGGATGGCTACACCTTC. As protein: CASSYRDRESTDGYTF.

V is TRBV7-6 and J is TRBJ2-3, with 10 bases that match TRBD2. CDR3 length: 18 amino acids. Germline V gene sequence: CDR1 SGHVS, CDR2 FNYEAQ. V shed 5 bases and J 1 base; nucleotides not matched to a gene: 12. CDR3 sequence reads: CASSLSSGGPSGTDTQYF. As DNA, the CDR3 is TGTGCCAGCAGCCTGTCTAGCGGGGGACCTTCGGGCACAGATACGCAGTATTTT.

This chain links TRBV28 with TRBJ2-1; 9 bases are shared with TRBD2. CDR3 length equals 14 residues. V was clipped by 5 bases and J by 6 bases; unmatched bases: 5. Germline V gives CDR1 MDHEN, CDR2 SYDVKM. The CDR3 reads CASSPGTSINEQFF. CDR3 DNA sequence: TGTGCCAGCAGTCCCGGGACTAGCATCAATGAGCAGTTCTTC. Drawing the rest from reference TRBV28 and TRBJ2-1, the complete variable domain is DVKVTQSSRYLVKRTGEKVFLECVQDMDHENMFWYRQDPGLGLRLIYFSYDVKMKEKGDIPEGYSVSREKKERFSLILESASTNQTSMYLCASSPGTSINEQFFGPGTRLTVL.

The J gene is TRBJ2-1, the V gene TRBV24-1; possible D gene TRBD2, 6 bases. V was pared by 4 bases and J by 4 bases, with 19 bases between. Germline values: CDR1 KGHDR, CDR2 SFDVKD. The CDR3 is 17 residues long. The DNA of the CDR3 is TGTGCCACCAGTGACAGTAGTCGAAATGGGGGGTACAATGAGCAGTTCTTC. This gives the protein CATSDSSRNGGYNEQFF.

The chain's CDR3 is CASSLRDRLTGELFF. The CDR3 DNA is TGTGCCAGCAGCTTAAGGGACAGACTCACCGGGGAGCTGTTTTTT. The rearrangement links TRBV5-8 to TRBJ2-2; TRBD1 matches at 7 bases. V trimming: 2 bases; J trimming: 4 bases; junction bases outside the gene matches: 5. Germline V lookup: CDR1 SGHTS, CDR2 YDEGEE. The CDR3 has 15 amino acids.

The V and J genes are TRBV28 and TRBJ1-1, with D maybe TRBD1 (6 bases). CDR3 size: 11 residues. The germline gives CDR1 MDHEN, CDR2 SYDVKM. V lost 8 bases, J lost 4 bases, and 8 bases lay in between. The CDR3 region is CASEGGTEAFF. CDR3 bases: TGTGCCAGCGAAGGGGGCACTGAAGCTTTCTTT.

This clone was counted between two and nine times. The chain links TRBV6-5 to TRBJ1-2; 11 positions match TRBD1. The ends lost 7 bases at V and 4 bases at J; junction bases unmatched: 5. Germline assignment: CDR1 MNHEY and CDR2 SVGAGI. The CDR3 totals 14 residues. CDR3 protein: CASKGGQGVYGYTF. In nucleotides, the CDR3 is TGTGCCAGCAAGGGGGGACAGGGGGTCTATGGCTACACCTTC.

V gene TRBV5-4 combines with J gene TRBJ2-7; TRBD1 is a possible D gene (6 bases). The CDR3 totals 15 residues. V shed 4 bases and J shed 7 bases, with 21 bases lying between them. Germline lookup yields CDR1 SGHNT and CDR2 YYREEE (reference sequence). The CDR3 loop is CASSPLVAQGQEQYF. The CDR3 DNA reads as TGTGCCAGCAGCCCCCTAGTAGCACAGGGCCAAGAGCAGTACTTC.

The chain couples TRBV2 to TRBJ1-1, with a tentative D call TRBD1 (5 bases). Germline V gives CDR1 SNHLY, CDR2 FYNNEI. V dropped 4 bases and J dropped 4 bases, with 13 bases sitting between them. The CDR3 has 14 residues. The CDR3 DNA follows: TGTGCCAGCAGTGGGGAGGGGATTAGCACTGAAGCTTTCTTT. Protein: CASSGEGISTEAFF.

J is TRBJ1-5 and V is TRBV5-6, with D unclear. The CDR3 covers 12 residues. V lost 4 bases, J lost 6 bases, and 8 bases lay in between. Germline assignment: CDR1 SGHDT and CDR2 YYEEEE. The CDR3 here is CASSGSGQPQHF. Written as DNA, the CDR3 is TGTGCCAGCAGCGGTTCCGGTCAGCCCCAGCATTTT. The whole variable domain, remainder taken from reference TRBV5-6 and TRBJ1-5, is DAGVTQSPTHLIKTRGQQVTLRCSPKSGHDTVSWYQQALGQGPQFIFQYYEEEERQRGNFPDRFSGHQFPNYSSELNVNALLLGDSALYLCASSGSGQPQHFGDGTRLSIL.

The chain joins TRBV28 to TRBJ2-7, with D uncertain. Per the germline V gene, CDR1 is MDHEN and CDR2 is SYDVKM. This CDR3 has 12 amino acids. Trimming took off 3 bases at V and 4 bases at J, with 7 bases between the two ends. The CDR3 DNA sequence: TGTGCCAGCAGTTTTGGGCAGTACGAGCAGTACTTC. This sequence encodes CASSFGQYEQYF.

The chain couples TRBV10-3 to TRBJ1-5, with unresolved D. The V end was cut by 7 bases, the J end by 0 bases, with 7 bases between. The CDR3 length is 13 residues. Germline V lookup: CDR1 ENHRY, CDR2 SYGVKD. The CDR3 DNA reads as TGTGCCATCACTCGGGATAGCAATCAGCCCCAGCATTTT. This translates into CAITRDSNQPQHF.

The rearrangement links TRBV4-1 to TRBJ1-4; perhaps TRBD1 as D (5 bases). Germline V lookup: CDR1 MGHRA, CDR2 YSYEKL. The germline V and J ends were trimmed by 0 bases and 3 bases, with 11 bases remaining between them. This CDR3 comprises 16 residues. The CDR3 region is CASSQEGGLSNEKLFF. The DNA for the CDR3 is TGCGCCAGCAGCCAAGAGGGGGGACTTTCTAATGAAAAACTGTTTTTT.

This clone appeared once. The chain recombines TRBV7-2 with TRBJ2-7, with 9 bases lining up with TRBD1. This CDR3 contains 14 residues. Trimming took 2 bases from V and 5 from J; bases not matched to a gene: 4. CDR1 and CDR2 from the germline V gene are SGHTA and FQGNSA. CDR3: CASSLNRGRNEQYF. CDR3 DNA: TGTGCCAGCAGCTTAAACAGGGGGCGGAACGAGCAGTACTTC. Based on the CDR3 plus reference TRBV7-2 and TRBJ2-7, the full variable domain is GAGVSQSPSNKVTEKGKDVELRCDPISGHTALYWYRQSLGQGLEFLIYFQGNSAPDKSGLPSDRFSAERTGGSVSTLTIQRTQQEDSAVYLCASSLNRGRNEQYFGPGTRLTVT.

The chain uses TRBV19 and TRBJ2-5, with D maybe TRBD2 (6 bases). V was cut by 3 bases and J by 2 bases, with 13 bases left in between. Germline V gene lookup returns CDR1 LNHDA and CDR2 SQIVND (reference sequence). This CDR3 comprises 15 residues. CDR3 in DNA: TGTGCCAGTAGTATGAGGCCTGGGGGGCAAGAGACCCAGTACTTC. Amino acids: CASSMRPGGQETQYF.

The CDR3 DNA is TGTGCCAGCAGCTTGGGGGGACAGAACTATGGCTACACCTTC. Amino acid sequence: CASSLGGQNYGYTF. The chain combines TRBV5-4 with TRBJ1-2; the match to TRBD1 covers 7 bases. From germline, CDR1 is SGHNT and CDR2 YYREEE (reference sequence). V was pared by 0 bases and J by 2 bases, with 1 base of the junction left unmatched. The CDR3 has 14 residues.

This CDR3 is CASSGKPGLRTDTQYF. Written as DNA, the CDR3 is TGTGCCAGCAGTGGGAAACCGGGACTCCGCACAGATACGCAGTATTTT. This chain uses TRBV28 with TRBJ2-3, with a possible D match to TRBD2 (6 bases). V dropped 5 bases and J dropped 1 base, with 16 bases sitting between them. CDR3 size: 16 residues. Germline V lookup: CDR1 MDHEN, CDR2 SYDVKM.

The chain joins TRBV7-9 to TRBJ1-2, with 7 bases aligning to TRBD1. Trimming removed 5 bases from V and 5 bases from J; junction bases left unmatched: 11. CDR1 is SEHNR, CDR2 FQNEAQ, per germline (reference sequence). The CDR3 length is 15 residues. The CDR3 coding sequence is TGTGCCAGCAGCCAGACAGGGTATTCTTTTTATGGCTACACCTTC. Translated, it gives CASSQTGYSFYGYTF.

The genes are TRBV4-1 and TRBJ1-1, with D possibly being TRBD1 (6 bases). This CDR3 has 15 residues. The ends were cut back, 4 bases at V and 0 bases at J, with 12 bases in the middle. CDR1 MGHRA and CDR2 YSYEKL come from the germline V gene. CDR3 region: CASSPGTRMNTEAFF. The DNA of the CDR3 is TGCGCCAGCAGCCCCGGGACACGTATGAACACTGAAGCTTTCTTT.

The V call is TRBV28, the J call TRBJ1-1; 8 bases agree with TRBD1. CDR1 MDHEN and CDR2 SYDVKM come from the germline V gene. V lost 6 bases, J lost 11 bases, and 5 bases stayed unmatched. This CDR3 region has 11 residues. The CDR3 reads CASSRTGSAFF. The CDR3 DNA reads TGTGCCAGCAGCAGGACAGGGAGCGCTTTCTTT.

The chain employs TRBV11-2 and TRBJ2-2, with D hard to call. V gave up 1 base and J gave up 5 bases, with 5 bases separating them. This CDR3 comprises 13 residues. CDR1 is SGHAT, CDR2 FQNNGV, per germline. The DNA of the CDR3 is TGTGCCAGCAGCTTAGGCAGAACCGGGGAGCTGTTTTTT. It encodes CASSLGRTGELFF.